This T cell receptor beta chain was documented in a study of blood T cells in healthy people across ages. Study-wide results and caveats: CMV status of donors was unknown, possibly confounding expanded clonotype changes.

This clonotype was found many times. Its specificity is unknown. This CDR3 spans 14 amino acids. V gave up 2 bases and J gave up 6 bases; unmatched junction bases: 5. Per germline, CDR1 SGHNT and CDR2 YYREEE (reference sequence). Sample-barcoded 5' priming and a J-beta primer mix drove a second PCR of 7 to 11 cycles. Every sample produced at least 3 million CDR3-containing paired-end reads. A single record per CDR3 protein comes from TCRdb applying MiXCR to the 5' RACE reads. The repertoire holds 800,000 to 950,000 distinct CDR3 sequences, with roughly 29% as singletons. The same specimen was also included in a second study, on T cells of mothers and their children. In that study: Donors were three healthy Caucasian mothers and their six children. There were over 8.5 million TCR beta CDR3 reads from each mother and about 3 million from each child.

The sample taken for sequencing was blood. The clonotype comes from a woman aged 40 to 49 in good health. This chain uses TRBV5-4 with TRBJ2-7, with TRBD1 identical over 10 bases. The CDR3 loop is CASSLAGTGAEQYF. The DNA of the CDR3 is TGTGCCAGCAGCTTAGCCGGGACAGGGGCCGAGCAGTACTTC.